The 14 T cell receptor beta chains in this list originate from one sample, sequenced in a study of blood T cells in healthy people across ages. Through a sample-barcoded 5' primer and a J-beta primer mix, a second PCR was run for about 6 to 11 cycles. TCRdb re-derived calls from the 5' RACE reads in MiXCR, one entry per CDR3 protein. The sample yields 600,000 to 1,000,000 distinct CDR3 sequences, around 25% seen once. The same data also went into a second study, on T cells of mothers and their children.

The material sequenced was blood. Receptors were obtained from a boy under 18 in good health.

The gene calls are TRBV20-1 and TRBJ1-5, with no clear D. Looked up from germline, CDR1 is DFQATT and CDR2 is SNEGSKA (reference sequence). V lost 0 bases to trimming and J lost 0 bases, with 12 bases between them. This CDR3 comprises 16 residues. CDR3 region: CSARDPDPYSNQPQHF. Here the CDR3 DNA reads TGCAGTGCTAGAGATCCCGATCCATATAGCAATCAGCCCCAGCATTTT.

Note on this clonotype: Germline is not matched at one junction end, which may reflect a read error. The chain couples TRBV12-3 or TRBV12-4 to TRBJ2-3; 7 nucleotides match TRBD2. The CDR3 is 15 amino acids. The CDR3 reads CASNFSGLRADAQYF. The CDR3 bases are TGTGCCAGCAATTTTAGCGGGCTGAGGGCAGATGCGCAGTATTTT.

This clonotype showed up just a few times. The V gene is TRBV20-1, the J gene TRBJ2-1; TRBD2 aligns across 7 bases. In germline, CDR1 is DFQATT, CDR2 SNEGSKA (reference sequence). V was clipped by 7 bases and J by 5 bases; unmatched bases: 8. The CDR3 sequence is 13 residues long. CDR3 nucleotides: TGCAGTGTATTGGCGGGGGACGACAATGAGCAGTTCTTC. Protein product: CSVLAGDDNEQFF.

Only a few counts were recorded for this clonotype. The rearrangement links TRBV27 to TRBJ2-5; D is ambiguous. The J call is doubtful: the DNA matches TRBJ2-1 better. This CDR3 contains 17 residues. CDR1 is MNHEY and CDR2 is SMNVEV in the germline V gene (reference sequence). CDR3 amino acids: CASSSFVPTSSYNEQFF. The DNA of the CDR3 is TGTGCCAGCAGTTCCTTCGTCCCGACAAGCAGCTACAATGAGCAGTTCTTC.

Comments on this clonotype: Its ends do not fully match the called genes, so a read error is possible. The chain has TRBV7-3 and TRBJ2-3, with D tentatively TRBD1 or TRBD2 (6 bases each). This CDR3 region has 16 residues. The germline gives CDR1 SGHTA, CDR2 FQGTGA. CDR3 DNA: TGTGCCAGCAGCTTAATCTTAGGGGGGCCACCAGATACGCAGTGTTTT. It translates to CASSLILGGPPDTQCF.

This CDR3 is CASSFPMTGRGNQPQHF. The CDR3 DNA reads TGTGCCAGCAGCTTCCCTATGACAGGGCGGGGCAATCAGCCCCAGCATTTT. V is TRBV7-6 and J is TRBJ1-5; 7 bases fit TRBD1. Germline V lookup: CDR1 SGHVS, CDR2 FNYEAQ. V lost 3 bases to trimming and J lost 2 bases; unmatched junction nucleotides: 10. The CDR3 runs 17 residues.

The chain recombines TRBV29-1 with TRBJ2-1; TRBD1 or TRBD2 may be the D gene (6 bases each). Germline-derived CDR1 and CDR2 are SQVTM and ANQGSEA. Trimming cost V 3 bases and J 0 bases, with 12 bases left between them. CDR3 size: 15 residues. CDR3 loop: CSVEGGQSSYNEQFF. DNA of the CDR3: TGCAGCGTTGAGGGGGGCCAATCCTCCTACAATGAGCAGTTCTTC.

This sequence joins TRBV14 and TRBJ1-1, with D uncertain. Germline V gene sequence: CDR1 SGHDN, CDR2 FVKESK. V lost 1 base and J 3 bases, leaving 9 bases between the germline ends. This CDR3 is 14 amino acids long. This CDR3 is CASSQAKGDTEAFF. The CDR3 bases are TGTGCCAGCAGCCAAGCGAAGGGAGACACTGAAGCTTTCTTT.

CDR3 DNA sequence: TGTGCCAGCAGTTTCGTTTATGGCTACACCTTC. It is translated as CASSFVYGYTF. This sequence joins TRBV28 and TRBJ1-2; D uncertain. Germline loops: CDR1 MDHEN, CDR2 SYDVKM. The CDR3 runs 11 residues. Trimming removed 3 bases at V and 5 bases at J, with 4 bases between.

This clonotype showed up just a few times. The chain employs TRBV4-3 and TRBJ2-5; possibly TRBD1 or TRBD2 for D (5 bases each). The J call may be faulty, since TRBJ2-7 better matches the DNA end. CDR1 and CDR2 (germline): LGHNA, YSLEER. CDR3 size: 15 residues. CDR3 nucleotide sequence: TGCGCCAGCAGCCAAGGACGGGACCGGTCCTACGAGCAGTACTTC. Protein product: CASSQGRDRSYEQYF.

This clonotype has a handful of counts. This chain connects TRBV7-2 to TRBJ2-1; 9 bases match TRBD1. J gave up 5 bases and V 5 bases, and 4 bases lay outside the gene matches. CDR3 length equals 14 residues. Germline V lookup: CDR1 SGHTA, CDR2 FQGNSA. CDR3 DNA: TGTGCCAGCAGCCGACAGGGGGTAGACAATGAGCAGTTCTTC. Translating gives CASSRQGVDNEQFF.

This clonotype was counted between two and nine times. This chain links TRBV25-1 with TRBJ2-7; the D gene could be TRBD1 or TRBD2 (5 bases each). Between the trimmed V and J ends, which lost 2 bases and 0 bases, there was a span of 8 bases. Per the germline V gene, CDR1 is MGHDK and CDR2 is SYGVNS. The CDR3 has 14 residues. CDR3 nucleotides: TGTGCCAGCAGTGAAGACAGCGGCTCCTACGAGCAGTACTTC. It yields the protein CASSEDSGSYEQYF.

CDR3 DNA: TGTGCCAGCAGCTTAGATCTCGGGGACAGCTACGAGCAGTACTTC. Translated: CASSLDLGDSYEQYF. The J gene is TRBJ2-7, the V gene TRBV11-2; 7 bases line up with TRBD1. The trim removed 0 bases at V and 3 bases at J, leaving 5 bases unmatched. The length of the CDR3 is 15 residues. Germline loops: CDR1 SGHAT, CDR2 FQNNGV.

The chain carries TRBV5-4 and TRBJ2-3; D ambiguous. Trimming pared 3 bases from V and 2 bases from J, leaving 13 bases between. The CDR3 has 15 residues. The germline gives CDR1 SGHNT, CDR2 YYREEE (reference sequence). The CDR3 protein is CASSSDVAPTDTQYF. The CDR3 DNA reads as TGTGCCAGCAGCTCAGACGTAGCACCCACAGATACGCAGTATTTT.